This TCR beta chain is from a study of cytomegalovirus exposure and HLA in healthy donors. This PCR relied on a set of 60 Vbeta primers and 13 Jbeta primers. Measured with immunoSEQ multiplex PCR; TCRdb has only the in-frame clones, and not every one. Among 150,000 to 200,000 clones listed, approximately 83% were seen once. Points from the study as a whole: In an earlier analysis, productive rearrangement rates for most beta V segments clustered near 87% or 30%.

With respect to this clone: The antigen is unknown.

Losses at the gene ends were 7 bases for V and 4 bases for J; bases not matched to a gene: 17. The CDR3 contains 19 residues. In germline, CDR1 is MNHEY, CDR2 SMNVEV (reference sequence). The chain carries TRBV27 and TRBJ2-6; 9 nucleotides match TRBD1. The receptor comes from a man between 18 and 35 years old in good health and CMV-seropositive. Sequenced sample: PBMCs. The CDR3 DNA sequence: TGTGCCAGCACCGAAAGGGGGACAGGGAGGGTTTCCGGGGCCAACGTCCTGACTTTC. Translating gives CASTERGTGRVSGANVLTF.